The 20 T cell receptor beta chains below come from one sample, sequenced in a study of shared clonotypes between healthy human individuals. Naive CD8 cells, CD45RO-negative and positively selected for CCR7, excluded terminally differentiated effector memory CD45RA+ cells. Generated by immunoSEQ multiplex PCR, the TCRdb table keeps only in-frame clones and is missing some. Among more than 500,000 clones, 85% to 95% were seen once, and the ten largest hold about 0.11%. Source material: naive CD8+ T cells sorted from blood. These receptors all come from a woman in her thirties in good health.

The V call is TRBV4-2, the J call TRBJ1-1, with 7 bases matching TRBD1. This CDR3 contains 14 residues. Per germline, CDR1 LGHNA and CDR2 YNFKEQ. With V trimmed by 3 bases and J by 4 bases, 5 bases remained unmatched. As DNA, the CDR3 is TGTGCCAGCAGCCAGGCAGGGGGAATCACTGAAGCTTTCTTT. Its protein product is CASSQAGGITEAFF.

A remark on this clone: The same CDR3 also results from other DNA sequences found in this sample. CDR3 coding DNA: TGTGCCAGCAGTTACTCGTCTGGGGCCAACGTCCTGACTTTC. Translation: CASSYSSGANVLTF. The chain has TRBV6-5 and TRBJ2-6; unclear D gene. The CDR3 is 14 amino acids. The V end was cut by 0 bases, the J end by 1 base, with 1 base between. Germline CDR1 and CDR2: MNHEY and SVGAGI.

CDR3 DNA: TGCGCCAGCAGCTTGGCCCAACTAGCGGGGCTCACAGATACGCAGTATTTT. Its translation: CASSLAQLAGLTDTQYF. The rearrangement links TRBV5-1 to TRBJ2-3; 10 bases are a match to TRBD2. The junction had 6 bases not matched to a gene; V was cut back by 0 bases and J by 2 bases. The CDR3 covers 17 residues. Germline V gene lookup returns CDR1 SGHRS and CDR2 YFSETQ.

The chain links TRBV2 to TRBJ1-1, with no clear D. Germline CDR1 and CDR2: SNHLY and FYNNEI. The CDR3 is made up of 15 amino acids. Trimming shortened V by 6 bases and J by 4 bases, and 18 bases separated the two germline ends. As DNA, the CDR3 is TGTGCCAGCAGACGGAAAGGGTCACGCGGCACTGAAGCTTTCTTT. This sequence encodes CASRRKGSRGTEAFF. Full variable domain (rest looked up from reference TRBV2 and TRBJ1-1): EPEVTQTPSHQVTQMGQEVILRCVPISNHLYFYWYRQILGQKVEFLVSFYNNEISEKSEIFDDQFSVERPDGSNFTLKIRSTKLEDSAMYFCASRRKGSRGTEAFFGQGTRLTVV.

The chain recombines TRBV7-9 with TRBJ2-6, with unresolved D. CDR1 SEHNR and CDR2 FQNEAQ come from the germline V gene (reference sequence). The CDR3 has 15 amino acids. V was clipped by 5 bases and J by 0 bases, with 8 bases between them. CDR3: CASSRGDSGANVLTF. In DNA, the CDR3 is TGTGCCAGCAGCCGCGGAGACTCTGGGGCCAACGTCCTGACTTTC.

The chain links TRBV29-1 to TRBJ2-7; 8 bases map to TRBD1. J gave up 5 bases and V 3 bases, and 6 bases lay outside the gene matches. This CDR3 has 13 amino acids. Germline CDR1 reads SQVTM; CDR2 reads ANQGSEA. The CDR3 coding sequence is TGCAGCGTTGATCAGGGGGCGCCGGACGAGCAGTACTTC. Its translation: CSVDQGAPDEQYF.

This chain uses TRBV6-5 with TRBJ2-1; 8 bases match TRBD1. The CDR3 loop spans 16 amino acids. The J segment lost 9 bases and the V segment lost 0 bases, leaving 10 bases of the junction unmatched. Germline V gene lookup returns CDR1 MNHEY and CDR2 SVGAGI. CDR3 protein: CASSYSGLGQGSEQFF. CDR3 coding DNA: TGTGCCAGCAGTTACTCTGGACTTGGACAGGGCAGTGAGCAGTTCTTC.

This rearrangement joins TRBV28 to TRBJ2-1; TRBD2 matches 9 bases. Per the germline V gene, CDR1 is MDHEN and CDR2 is SYDVKM. V shed 9 bases, J shed 4 bases, and the junction held 7 bases outside the gene matches. CDR3 length: 14 residues. CDR3 protein: CASTRTSAYNEQFF. The CDR3 coding sequence is TGTGCCAGTACTAGGACTAGCGCATACAATGAGCAGTTCTTC.

This chain uses TRBV9 with TRBJ1-3, with D unresolved. Per germline, CDR1 SGDLS and CDR2 YYNGEE. This CDR3 is 14 amino acids long. V dropped 5 bases and J dropped 0 bases, with 9 bases sitting between them. The CDR3 region is CASRGSSSGNTIYF. CDR3 nucleotide sequence: TGTGCCAGCAGGGGCAGCTCCTCTGGAAACACCATATATTTT.

The rearrangement joins TRBV9 to TRBJ1-3, with TRBD1 identical over 7 bases. The CDR3 extends over 15 amino acids. The junction had 8 bases not matched to a gene; V was cut back by 4 bases and J by 4 bases. The germline V gene has CDR1 SGDLS and CDR2 YYNGEE. CDR3 in DNA: TGTGCCAGCAGCCTGCGACAGGGAGCAGGAAACACCATATATTTT. Translation: CASSLRQGAGNTIYF.

This chain joins TRBV5-1 and TRBJ2-1, with 11 bases identical to TRBD2. CDR1 SGHRS and CDR2 YFSETQ come from the germline V gene. This CDR3 spans 15 amino acids. The J segment lost 10 bases and the V segment lost 4 bases, leaving 10 bases of the junction unmatched. CDR3 in amino acids: CASSPLQTSGKEQFF. For the CDR3, the DNA is TGCGCCAGCAGCCCGCTACAGACTAGCGGGAAAGAGCAGTTCTTC.

The V call is TRBV27, the J call TRBJ1-4; D gene unclear. The CDR3 is made up of 14 amino acids. Between the trimmed V and J ends, which lost 2 bases and 7 bases, there was a span of 11 bases. Germline CDR1 is MNHEY and CDR2 is SMNVEV (reference sequence). This CDR3 reads CASSLGRISEKLFF. CDR3 coding DNA: TGTGCCAGCAGTTTAGGCCGTATTAGTGAAAAACTGTTTTTT.

CDR3 DNA sequence: TGTGCCAGCAGTTTAGCGGGAGGAGCCAAAAACATTCAGTACTTC. Amino acid sequence: CASSLAGGAKNIQYF. The chain is built from TRBV27 and TRBJ2-4; 8 bases are shared with TRBD2. The CDR3 consists of 15 residues. J gave up 0 bases and V 2 bases, and 0 bases lay outside the gene matches. Germline V gene lookup returns CDR1 MNHEY and CDR2 SMNVEV (reference sequence).

V and J are TRBV14 and TRBJ2-3; possible D gene TRBD1, 6 bases. V was pared by 0 bases and J by 6 bases, with 13 bases between. This CDR3 is 15 amino acids long. The germline V gene encodes CDR1 SGHDN and CDR2 FVKESK. CDR3: CASSQEGAFLDTQYF. The CDR3 bases are TGTGCCAGCAGCCAAGAGGGGGCTTTCTTGGATACGCAGTATTTT.

The rearrangement links TRBV5-4 to TRBJ1-1, with 7 nucleotides matching TRBD1. The junction had 8 bases not matched to a gene; V was cut back by 6 bases and J by 3 bases. The CDR3 sequence is 14 residues long. CDR1 SGHNT and CDR2 YYREEE come from the germline V gene (reference sequence). The CDR3 loop reads CASNKKGADTEAFF. The CDR3 nucleotides are TGTGCCAGCAACAAGAAGGGGGCCGACACTGAAGCTTTCTTT.

This chain joins TRBV5-6 and TRBJ1-2; D is unclear. From germline, CDR1 is SGHDT and CDR2 YYEEEE. The CDR3 extends over 12 amino acids. V was clipped by 4 bases and J by 8 bases, with 12 bases between them. CDR3 loop: CASSGKIRGYTF. The CDR3 DNA reads TGTGCCAGCAGCGGGAAGATAAGAGGCTACACCTTC.

The V call is TRBV28, the J call TRBJ2-5, with a weak D call TRBD2 (6 bases). CDR3 length equals 14 residues. Germline V CDR1 and CDR2: MDHEN, SYDVKM. V was shortened by 6 bases and J by 2 bases, with 13 bases between the two germline ends. DNA for the CDR3: TGTGCCAGCAGCGGCCGGGGGAGGCAAGAGACCCAGTACTTC. Translating it yields CASSGRGRQETQYF. Looking up the rest from reference TRBV28 and TRBJ2-5 gives the full variable domain: DVKVTQSSRYLVKRTGEKVFLECVQDMDHENMFWYRQDPGLGLRLIYFSYDVKMKEKGDIPEGYSVSREKKERFSLILESASTNQTSMYLCASSGRGRQETQYFGPGTRLLVL.

The chain joins TRBV11-2 to TRBJ2-1; 10 bases agree with TRBD2. Germline CDR1 is SGHAT and CDR2 is FQNNGV. This CDR3 spans 16 amino acids. Trimming at V came to 1 base and at J to 6 bases, leaving 6 bases not matched to a gene. CDR3: CASSLVTSGVLNEQFF. CDR3 nucleotide sequence: TGTGCCAGCAGCTTAGTTACTAGCGGGGTGCTCAATGAGCAGTTCTTC.

The genes are TRBV12-5 and TRBJ2-5, with 9 bases matching TRBD1. CDR3 length equals 16 residues. V shed 1 base and J 4 bases; nucleotides not matched to a gene: 7. Germline V gene sequence: CDR1 LGHNT, CDR2 FRNRAP. CDR3 in DNA: TGTGCTAGTGGTTTGGGGGGACAGGGAAGCGGAGAGACCCAGTACTTC. Translated, it gives CASGLGGQGSGETQYF.

The V call is TRBV7-9, the J call TRBJ2-7; D ambiguous. Trimming took 5 bases from V and 3 from J, leaving 17 bases between them. Germline CDR1 is SEHNR and CDR2 is FQNEAQ (reference sequence). The CDR3 sequence is 15 residues long. The CDR3 nucleotides read TGTGCCAGCAGCCCTTCGACTCCTTGGAGCTACGAGCAGTACTTC. It codes for CASSPSTPWSYEQYF.